This T cell receptor (beta chain) came from a study of blood T cell repertoires in COVID-19. Overall study: Whether acute or convalescent, the COVID-19 samples came from the United States, Italy and Spain.

Germline assignment: CDR1 KGHDR and CDR2 SFDVKD. The CDR3 consists of 13 residues. The germline V and J ends were trimmed by 9 bases and 7 bases, with 15 bases remaining between them. The table came from immunoSEQ multiplex PCR; TCRdb's copy has only in-frame clones and leaves some out. The sample consists of 150,000 or so clones, 80% of them appearing once. This chain joins TRBV24-1 and TRBJ2-1, with D maybe TRBD2 (5 bases). The receptor's source is a man aged 40-49 years who had recovered from COVID-19. Sequences were obtained from PBMCs or T cells enriched from blood (not recorded which). CDR3 sequence (DNA): TGTGCCACCCAACTATCCGGGGAGAATGAGCAGTTCTTC. It encodes CATQLSGENEQFF.